A selection of T cell receptor beta chains follows, all from one sample in a study of identical twins' blood T cells. TCRdb independently ran MiXCR on the 5' RACE reads; one entry per CDR3 protein. The sample consists of fewer than 450,000 distinct CDR3 sequences, roughly 28% of them appearing once. Source material: PBMCs. The receptors were sampled from a woman between 18 and 50 years old in good health. The CDR3 runs from the conserved cysteine through the conserved F or W.

TRBJ1-1	TRBV6-2/TRBV6-3	CASSYRDRDRGLNTEAFF
TRBJ2-2	TRBV9	CASSPPPGEMNGWFHANTGELFF
TRBJ1-1	TRBV7-3	CASSLASEGTEAFF
TRBJ1-1	TRBV7-2	CASSSKGLTEAFF
TRBJ1-1	TRBV7-9	CASSLTGPGTEAFF
TRBJ1-4	TRBV7-9	CASSSDRAVNEKLFF
TRBJ1-2	TRBV19	CASSMKGPYGYTF
TRBJ1-5	TRBV27	CASRTGREPQHF
TRBJ2-3	TRBV10-1	CASSVDGTDTQYF
TRBJ2-1	TRBV5-1	CASSWGTVYNEQFF
TRBJ2-7	TRBV29-1	CSVETGVYEQYF
TRBJ1-1	TRBV11-3	CANSPGTEGAFF
TRBJ1-1	TRBV3-1	CASSPDMRTEAFF
TRBJ1-2	TRBV13	CASSLGQKYGYTF